This TCR beta chain was sequenced during a study of breast tumors, draining lymph nodes, adjacent tissues. General study results and limits: Tumor T cell lymph node origin was a supported hypothesis, not proven. Tumor TCR diversity was below lymph nodes but above nontumor tissue.

Breast cancer patients provided tissue from their axillary draining lymph nodes. A single record per CDR3 protein comes from TCRdb applying MiXCR to the multiplex PCR reads. The sample holds 150,000 to 200,000 distinct CDR3 sequences, about 33% seen once. Details on this clonotype: The antigen is not known.

The clonotype comes from a female donor with breast cancer. Some clones in this sample may be carry-over from other donors' samples. Sequencing was carried out using axillary lymph node tissue.

In DNA form, the CDR3 reads TGCGCCAGCATGGTAGGGAACACCGGGGGGCAAGAGACCCAGTACTTC. It is translated as CASMVGNTGGQETQYF. The V call is TRBV5-1, the J call TRBJ2-5; TRBD2 matches at 7 bases. V lost 6 bases, J lost 2 bases, and 13 bases stayed unmatched. CDR1 and CDR2 (germline): SGHRS, YFSETQ. The CDR3 contains 16 residues.